The clone carrying this TCR beta chain has a count of ten or more. What the library attached to individual cDNA molecules were unique molecular identifiers. One entry per CDR3 protein, called by TCRdb with MiXCR from the RACE reads. The sample contains some 330,000 distinct CDR3 sequences, around 5.5% of which appear only once. Germline assignment: CDR1 SGHKS and CDR2 YYEKEE (reference sequence). V lost 2 bases and J lost 0, with 12 bases in between. The CDR3 totals 16 residues. This entry comes from a study of human T cells and chemical hapten exposure. Time point defined: pre-sensitization, week 0. Treatment indicated: therapeutic diphenylcyclopropenone sensitization with weekly scalp DPC.

The V and J genes are TRBV5-5 and TRBJ2-4, with D hard to call. Sequencing used whole blood, obtained in connection with sensitization to the hapten diphenylcyclopropenone (DPC). The TCR sequence derives from a woman aged 18-29 years with alopecia areata. Some clones in this sample may be carry-over from other donors' samples. This chain's CDR3 is CASSLGPVTAKNIQYF. CDR3 sequence (DNA): TGTGCCAGCAGCTTAGGGCCAGTAACAGCCAAAAACATTCAGTACTTC.